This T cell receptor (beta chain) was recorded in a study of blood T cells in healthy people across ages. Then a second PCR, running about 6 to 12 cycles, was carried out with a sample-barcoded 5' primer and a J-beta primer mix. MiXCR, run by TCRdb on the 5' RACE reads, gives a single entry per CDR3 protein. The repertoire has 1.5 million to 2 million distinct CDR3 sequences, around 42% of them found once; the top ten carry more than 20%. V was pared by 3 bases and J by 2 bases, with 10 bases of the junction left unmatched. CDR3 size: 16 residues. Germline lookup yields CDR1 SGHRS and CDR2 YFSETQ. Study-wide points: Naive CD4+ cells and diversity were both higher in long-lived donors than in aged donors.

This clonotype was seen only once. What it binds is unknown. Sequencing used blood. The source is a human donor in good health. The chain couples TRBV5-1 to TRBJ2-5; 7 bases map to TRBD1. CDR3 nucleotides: TGCGCCAGCAGCTCATCCGGACAGGCCAGACAAGAGACCCAGTACTTC. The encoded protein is CASSSSGQARQETQYF.